The 8 T cell receptor beta chains below were found in one sample sequenced in a study of vaccination effects on CD4 cells after COVID-19. Before sequencing, viral peptide pools were used by the ViraFEST assay to expand antigen-specific CD4+ T cells. Following culture for approximately ten days, CD4+ T cells were isolated. Either the mRNA-1273 or the BNT162b2 vaccine was given to participants as two doses. These TCRs' antigens remain unknown. The data were produced by immunoSEQ multiplex PCR, yet TCRdb's version contains in-frame clones alone and is incomplete. The table includes around 22,000 clones, about three quarters detected once. Specimen: CD4+ T cells from PBMCs cultured with HCoV-NL63 spike peptides, collected after COVID-19 vaccination. All receptors come from a human donor who received a COVID-19 vaccine.

The rearrangement links TRBV5-1 to TRBJ2-2, with no clear D. The CDR3 has 12 residues. CDR1 is SGHRS, CDR2 YFSETQ, per germline. V was cut by 4 bases and J by 8 bases, with 9 bases left in between. For the CDR3, the DNA is TGCGCCAGCAGCCTAGAAGGGGGGGAGCTGTTTTTT. Protein: CASSLEGGELFF.

The rearrangement joins TRBV3-1 (or the pseudogene TRBV3-2) to TRBJ1-5; D gene uncertain. Germline CDR1 is LGHDT and CDR2 is YNNKEL (reference sequence). The germline V and J ends were trimmed by 0 bases and 7 bases, with 7 bases remaining between them. This CDR3 has 13 residues. In DNA, the CDR3 is TGTGCCAGCAGCCAAGACAGCGACCAGCCCCAGCATTTT. This sequence encodes CASSQDSDQPQHF.

The chain uses TRBV4-2 and TRBJ2-1, with 11 positions matching TRBD2. Germline trimming cut 7 bases from V and 3 bases from J; bases unmatched to any gene: 8. CDR1 is LGHNA, CDR2 YNFKEQ, per germline. The CDR3 extends over 16 amino acids. CDR3 in amino acids: CASTQALAGGYNEQFF. The DNA for the CDR3 is TGTGCCAGCACTCAAGCCCTAGCGGGAGGCTACAATGAGCAGTTCTTC.

The chain has TRBV5-1 and TRBJ2-2; D is perhaps TRBD2 (6 bases). Looked up from germline, CDR1 is SGHRS and CDR2 is YFSETQ. The CDR3 length is 14 residues. Trimming stripped 2 bases from V and 1 base from J, with 6 bases between. The CDR3 coding sequence is TGCGCCAGCAGCTTTAGCGGGAACACCGGGGAGCTGTTTTTT. Translating it yields CASSFSGNTGELFF.

This chain uses TRBV3-1 (or the pseudogene TRBV3-2) with TRBJ1-2; weak D call: TRBD1 (5 bases). Trimming took 6 bases from V and 4 from J, leaving 15 bases between them. The CDR3 contains 14 residues. Germline values: CDR1 LGHDT, CDR2 YNNKEL (reference sequence). CDR3 nucleotide sequence: TGTGCCAGCAGGCCCGGGACTGATTCCTATGGCTACACCTTC. This codes for CASRPGTDSYGYTF.

The chain is built from TRBV5-6 and TRBJ1-1; D might be TRBD1 (5 bases). V shed 0 bases and J shed 4 bases, with 10 bases lying between them. The CDR3 covers 14 residues. The germline CDR1 and CDR2 sequences are SGHDT and YYEEEE. CDR3 amino acids: CASSLGQQATEAFF. CDR3 bases: TGTGCCAGCAGCTTGGGACAGCAGGCCACTGAAGCTTTCTTT.

The V and J genes are TRBV27 and TRBJ1-5; 7 positions match TRBD1. V trimming: 2 bases; J trimming: 2 bases; junction bases outside the gene matches: 6. The CDR3 covers 16 residues. CDR1 is MNHEY and CDR2 is SMNVEV in the germline V gene (reference sequence). In DNA form, the CDR3 reads TGTGCCAGCAGTTTAAGTCCTACAGGGGGCAATCAGCCCCAGCATTTT. Its translation is CASSLSPTGGNQPQHF.

This chain connects TRBV4-2 to TRBJ2-1, with D perhaps assigned TRBD1 or TRBD2 (6 bases each). The CDR3 totals 14 residues. V gave up 8 bases and J gave up 7 bases, with 18 bases separating them. Germline CDR1 reads LGHNA; CDR2 reads YNFKEQ. The CDR3 here is CASRGQGTVNEQFF. In DNA form, the CDR3 reads TGTGCCAGCCGGGGGCAGGGAACGGTGAATGAGCAGTTCTTC.